This T cell receptor beta chain derives from a study of OX40 agonist ivuxolimab in advanced cancers. Study-wide findings and caveats: There were, on average, more expanded clones in CD8+ T cells than in CD4+. Doses of 0.1 to 3.0 mg/kg were accompanied by clonal expansion of CD4+ and CD8+ blood T cells by week 6.

Regarding this clone: Antigen: not known.

TCRdb's copy holds only in-frame clones and misses some; the assay was immunoSEQ multiplex PCR. The sample gives some 77,000 clones, more than 70% of which show up once; about 0.73% is in the top ten. This CDR3 has 18 amino acids. J gave up 5 bases and V 1 base, and 15 bases lay outside the gene matches. CDR1 LGHNA and CDR2 YNFKEQ come from the germline V gene. The sequence derives from an adult with an advanced solid tumor such as melanoma, head and neck, liver or kidney cancer. The sample consisted of CD4+ or CD8+ T cells sorted from blood, taken in a trial of the OX40 agonist ivuxolimab. The rearrangement joins TRBV4-2 to TRBJ2-7; 9 bases line up with TRBD2. The CDR3 sequence: CASSQAAGGASGNHEQYF. The CDR3 DNA reads as TGTGCCAGCAGCCAAGCGGCGGGGGGAGCTAGCGGGAACCACGAGCAGTACTTC.